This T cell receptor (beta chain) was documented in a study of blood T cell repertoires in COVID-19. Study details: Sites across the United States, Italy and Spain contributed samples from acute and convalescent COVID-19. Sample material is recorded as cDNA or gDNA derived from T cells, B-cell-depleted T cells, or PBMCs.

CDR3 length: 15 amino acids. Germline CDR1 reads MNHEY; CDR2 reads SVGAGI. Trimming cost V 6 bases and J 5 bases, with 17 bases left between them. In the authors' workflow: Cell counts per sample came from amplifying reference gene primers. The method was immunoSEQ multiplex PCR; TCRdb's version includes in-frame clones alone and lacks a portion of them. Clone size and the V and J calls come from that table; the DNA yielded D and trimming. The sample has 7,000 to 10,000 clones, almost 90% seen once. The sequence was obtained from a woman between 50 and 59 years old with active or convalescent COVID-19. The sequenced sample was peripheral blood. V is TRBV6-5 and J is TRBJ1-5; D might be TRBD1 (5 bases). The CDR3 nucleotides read TGTGCCAGCAGGTACCAGGCCCGGGGGGATCAGCCCCAGCATTTT. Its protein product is CASRYQARGDQPQHF.